This TCR beta chain was found in a study of CD8 T cells in Susac syndrome. Trimming cost V 0 bases and J 0 bases, with 6 bases left between them. Germline V CDR1 and CDR2: SGHRS, YFSETQ. The CDR3 is 15 amino acids. CD8+ and CD4+ T cells from blood underwent TCR beta sequencing. Matching for age and sex applied to the controls, who were healthy donors. RNA totalling roughly 0.5 to 1 ug underwent reverse transcription with random hexamers. The amplification used immunoSEQ multiplex PCR on TCR beta CDR3; it spanned 54 Vbeta and 13 Jbeta. Using its own MiXCR run on the immunoSEQ multiplex PCR reads, TCRdb lists one record per CDR3 protein. The table shows 100,000 or so distinct CDR3 sequences, with around 93% occurring only once. This clonotype was found once.

Sequenced: CD8+ T cells from PBMCs. The rearrangement uses TRBV5-1 and TRBJ2-2; D is possibly TRBD2 (6 bases). The origin of this receptor is a human donor in good health. CDR3 DNA: TGCGCCAGCAGCTTGGGGGGGGCGAACACCGGGGAGCTGTTTTTT. Encoded protein: CASSLGGANTGELFF.